This T cell receptor (beta chain) was recovered during a study of cytomegalovirus exposure and HLA in healthy donors. Trimming shortened V by 4 bases and J by 11 bases, and 14 bases separated the two germline ends. Per germline, CDR1 MNHEY and CDR2 SMNVEV (reference sequence). The CDR3 has 12 amino acids. Participants comprised healthy donors of bone marrow. The PCR contained 60 Vbeta and 13 Jbeta primers. Profiling relied on immunoSEQ multiplex PCR, and the TCRdb table lists in-frame clones only, not all of them. This sample has some 160,000 clones; less than 90% occur once, and the top ten carry more than 2%.

This clonotype was sampled from a boy under 10 years old in good health and CMV-seronegative. This chain connects TRBV27 to TRBJ2-5; a weak D match, TRBD2 (5 bases). The sequencing input was PBMCs. CDR3 in DNA: TGTGCCAGCAGTTCCGGGGTGTGGGAGCAGTACTTC. Its protein is CASSSGVWEQYF.